This T cell receptor beta chain was captured by sequencing in a study of blood T cell repertoires in COVID-19. The wider study: The United States, Italy and Spain provided the acute and convalescent COVID-19 samples. The cDNA or gDNA used as material had been derived from T cells, B-cell-depleted T cells, or PBMCs.

Authors' methods: Amplification of reference gene primers was used by the study to estimate nucleated cell counts. TCRdb's copy holds only in-frame clones and misses some; the assay was immunoSEQ multiplex PCR. The V and J calls and the clone size are those of that table, but D and trimming were determined from the DNA. This table holds around 250,000 clones, over 65% found once. Sequenced sample: peripheral blood. The receptor was derived from a man aged 60 to 75 who had recovered from COVID-19.

CDR3 coding DNA: TGCGCCAGCAGTGTCGGGACAGGGGCGAATGAGCAGTTCTTC. This translates into CASSVGTGANEQFF. The V gene is TRBV5-1, the J gene TRBJ2-1; 10 bases map to TRBD1. The CDR3 runs to 14 residues. Per the germline V gene, CDR1 is SGHRS and CDR2 is YFSETQ. Trimming took 5 bases from V and 7 from J; bases not matched to a gene: 6.